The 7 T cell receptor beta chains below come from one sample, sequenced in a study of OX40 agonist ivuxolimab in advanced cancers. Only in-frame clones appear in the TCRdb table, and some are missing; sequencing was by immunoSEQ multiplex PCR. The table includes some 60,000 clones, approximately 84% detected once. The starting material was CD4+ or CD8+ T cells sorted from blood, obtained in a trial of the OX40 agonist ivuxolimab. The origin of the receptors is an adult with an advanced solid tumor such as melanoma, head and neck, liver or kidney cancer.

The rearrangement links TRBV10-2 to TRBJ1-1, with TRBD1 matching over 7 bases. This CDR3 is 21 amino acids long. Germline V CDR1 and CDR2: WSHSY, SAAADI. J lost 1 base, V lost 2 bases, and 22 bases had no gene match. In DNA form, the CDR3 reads TGCGCCAGCAGTGAGCCCAACAGGGGCCGGAGACAAGGGACCCGGAACACTGAAGCTTTCTTT. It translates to CASSEPNRGRRQGTRNTEAFF.

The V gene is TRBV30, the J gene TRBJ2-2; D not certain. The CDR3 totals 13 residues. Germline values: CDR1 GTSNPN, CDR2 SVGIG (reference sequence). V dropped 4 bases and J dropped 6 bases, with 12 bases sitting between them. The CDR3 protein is CAWMHYSPGELFF. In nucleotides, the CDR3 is TGTGCCTGGATGCACTATTCGCCCGGGGAGCTGTTTTTT.

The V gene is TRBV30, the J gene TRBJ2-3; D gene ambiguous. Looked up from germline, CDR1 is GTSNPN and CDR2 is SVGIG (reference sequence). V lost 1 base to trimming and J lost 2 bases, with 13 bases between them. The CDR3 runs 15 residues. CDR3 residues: CAWSGWPGNTDTQYF. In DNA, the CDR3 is TGTGCCTGGAGTGGATGGCCTGGGAACACAGATACGCAGTATTTT.

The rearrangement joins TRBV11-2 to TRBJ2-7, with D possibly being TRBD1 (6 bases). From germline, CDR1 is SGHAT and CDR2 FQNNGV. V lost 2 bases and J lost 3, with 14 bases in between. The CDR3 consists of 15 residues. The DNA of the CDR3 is TGTGCCAGCAGCTTAAACCCACAGGGTAACTACGAGCAGTACTTC. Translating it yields CASSLNPQGNYEQYF.

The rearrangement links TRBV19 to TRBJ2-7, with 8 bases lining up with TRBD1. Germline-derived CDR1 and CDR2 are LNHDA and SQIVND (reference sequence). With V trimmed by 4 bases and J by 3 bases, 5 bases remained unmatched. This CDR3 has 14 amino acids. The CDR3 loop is CASSRTGINYEQYF. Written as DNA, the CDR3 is TGTGCCAGTAGTAGGACAGGGATAAACTACGAGCAGTACTTC.

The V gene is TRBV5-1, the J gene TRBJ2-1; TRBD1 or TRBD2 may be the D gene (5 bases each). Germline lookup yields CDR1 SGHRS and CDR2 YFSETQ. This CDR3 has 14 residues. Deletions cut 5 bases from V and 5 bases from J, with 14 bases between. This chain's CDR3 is CASSPGTFNNEQFF. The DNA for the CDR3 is TGCGCCAGCAGTCCCGGGACCTTCAACAATGAGCAGTTCTTC.

This chain's CDR3 is CASGKLGTTDTQYF. The CDR3 nucleotides are TGTGCCAGCGGTAAACTAGGGACCACAGATACGCAGTATTTT. The chain employs TRBV9 and TRBJ2-3, with D perhaps assigned TRBD1 or TRBD2 (5 bases each). Germline CDR1 reads SGDLS; CDR2 reads YYNGEE. CDR3 length: 14 residues. V lost 7 bases and J 2 bases, leaving 14 bases between the germline ends. Complete variable domain (other parts from reference TRBV9 and TRBJ2-3): DSGVTQTPKHLITATGQRVTLRCSPRSGDLSVYWYQQSLDQGLQFLIQYYNGEERAKGNILERFSAQQFPDLHSELNLSSLELGDSALYFCASGKLGTTDTQYFGPGTRLTVL.